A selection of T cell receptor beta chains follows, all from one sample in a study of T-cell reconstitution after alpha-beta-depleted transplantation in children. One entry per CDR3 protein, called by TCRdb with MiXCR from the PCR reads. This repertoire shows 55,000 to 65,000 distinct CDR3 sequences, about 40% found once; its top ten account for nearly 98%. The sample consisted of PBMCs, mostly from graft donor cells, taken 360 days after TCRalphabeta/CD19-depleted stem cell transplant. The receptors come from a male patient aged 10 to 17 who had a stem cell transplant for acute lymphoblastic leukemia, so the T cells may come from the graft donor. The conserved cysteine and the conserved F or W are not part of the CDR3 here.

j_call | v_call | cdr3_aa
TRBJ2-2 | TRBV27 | ASSGYRVSGELF
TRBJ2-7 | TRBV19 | ASSIDLGYEQY
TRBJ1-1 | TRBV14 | ASSPGPGTTEAF
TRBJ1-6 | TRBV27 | ASSFRDRVSPLH
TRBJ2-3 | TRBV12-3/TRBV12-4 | ASTPRTAAHTQY
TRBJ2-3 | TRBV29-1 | SVELFTDTQY
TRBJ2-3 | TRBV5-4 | ASTDRADTQY
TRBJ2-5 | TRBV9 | ASSVQGGETQY
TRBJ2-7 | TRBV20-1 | SARDTSGTHTYEQY
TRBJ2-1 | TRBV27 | ASSLYDSYNEQF
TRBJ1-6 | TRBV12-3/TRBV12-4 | ASSERIVTYNSPLH
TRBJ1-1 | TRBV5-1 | ASRDRYPPNTEAF
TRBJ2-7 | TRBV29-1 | SAEGAVGEQY
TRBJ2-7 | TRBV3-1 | ASSPTTGRVYEQY
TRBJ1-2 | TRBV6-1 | ASSEEGGVNYGYT
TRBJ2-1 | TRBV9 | ASSVAGTGSGGSYNEQF
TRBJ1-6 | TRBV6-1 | ATTRTGGPRLH
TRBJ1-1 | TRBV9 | ASSPPTGLNTEAF
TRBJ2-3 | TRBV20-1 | SGRSGTDTQY
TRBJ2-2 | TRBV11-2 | ASSLDSGAGGLRELF